One sample yielded the 28 T cell receptor beta chains listed below, sequenced in a study of T cell clonality in common variable immunodeficiency (dated by TCRdb to about 2015). The antigens these receptors bind are not known. Beyond this particular receptor, the publication reports: CVID TCRbeta sequences were reported to have fewer deletions and N-nucleotide insertions and to lack highly modified clones with 13 or more V deletions.

The method behind the library was the immunoSEQ multiplex PCR assay. TCRdb provides this immuneACCESS table in a form limited to in-frame rearrangements. Some clones are lacking; in checked studies, under half of them reflect an unresolved V gene, and why the rest are absent is not known. This sample includes about 19,000 clones, and none of them was observed just once. The top ten clonotypes cover 6.6% of the sample. Material for sequencing was peripheral blood mononuclear cells. The receptors shown here come from a human donor with common variable immunodeficiency.

At least ten counts were recorded for this clone. The read terminates 3 residues before the CDR3 end, so the remaining end is supplied by the germline J gene. The gene calls are TRBV18 and TRBJ2-3; a weak D match, TRBD1 (5 bases). V was trimmed by 6 bases and J by 4 bases, leaving 8 bases between them. The CDR3 totals 12 residues. Germline CDR1 KGHSH, CDR2 LQKENI. The sequenced part of the CDR3 DNA is TGTGCCAGCTCCCAGGGCGCAGATACG. This gives the protein CASSQGADT. The entire CDR3 is CASSQGADTQYF. Supplemented by reference TRBV18 and TRBJ2-3, the full variable domain reads NAGVMQNPRHLVRRRGQEARLRCSPMKGHSHVYWYRQLPEEGLKFMVYLQKENIIDESGMPKERFSAEFPKEGPSILRIQQVVRGDSAAYFCASSQGADTQYFGPGTRLTVL.

This clone was counted a few times. The read is 3 residues too short to cover the CDR3 end, so that end is filled in from the germline J gene. This sequence joins TRBV20-1 and TRBJ2-7; weak D call: TRBD2 (6 bases). From germline, CDR1 is DFQATT and CDR2 SNEGSKA (reference sequence). This CDR3 has 16 residues. Trimming removed 1 base from V and 0 bases from J, with 16 bases in between. The part of the CDR3 DNA that was read is TGCAGTGCTAGAGCCTCGGACTACCTCCTCTCCTACGAG. Its translation: CSARASDYLLSYE. The whole CDR3 reads CSARASDYLLSYEQYF.

Concerning this clone: The CDR3 extends 3 residues past the end of the read, so its final part is completed from the germline J gene. The rearrangement joins TRBV6-2 or TRBV6-3 to TRBJ2-5; D might be TRBD2 (6 bases). Germline V gene data show CDR1 as MNHEY and CDR2 as SVGEGT. The CDR3 runs to 15 residues. The V end lost 0 bases, the J end lost 7 bases, and 15 bases lay between the germline ends. The CDR3 bases that were read are TGTGCCAGCAGTTACTCTGCGGGAAGGATCGGGACC. Protein product: CASSYSAGRIGT. The full CDR3 reads CASSYSAGRIGTQYF.

As regards this clone: The read terminates 3 residues ahead of where the CDR3 ends, so the germline J gene completes it. The rearrangement joins TRBV7-7 to TRBJ2-1, with D perhaps TRBD1 (5 bases). V lost 5 bases to trimming and J lost 1 base, with 12 bases between them. CDR3 size: 15 residues. CDR1 is SSHAT and CDR2 is FNYEAQ in the germline V gene (reference sequence). CDR3 bases read: TGTGCCAGCAGCCGCTGGACACAATCCTACAATGAG. This encodes CASSRWTQSYNE. The entire CDR3 is CASSRWTQSYNEQFF.

This clone was detected ten times or more. The read terminates 3 residues before the CDR3 end, so the remaining end is supplied by the germline J gene. The chain combines TRBV20-1 with TRBJ2-7, with a tentative D call TRBD2 (5 bases). The CDR3 has 16 residues. Germline loops: CDR1 DFQATT, CDR2 SNEGSKA (reference sequence). V lost 0 bases to trimming and J lost 0 bases, with 15 bases between them. The CDR3 DNA, read in part, is TGCAGTGCTAGAGATCTCGGGGTCCCCAGCTCCTACGAG. The encoded protein is CSARDLGVPSSYE. The complete CDR3 sequence is CSARDLGVPSSYEQYF.

This clone was seen at least ten times. The read ends 3 residues early relative to the CDR3; the germline J gene fills the gap. The gene calls are TRBV7-3 and TRBJ1-2, with 9 bases lining up with TRBD1. This CDR3 has 13 residues. CDR1 is SGHTA and CDR2 is FQGTGA in the germline V gene. The part of the CDR3 DNA that was read is TGTGCCAGCAGCCTGGACAGGGGAAGGGGC. Translating it yields CASSLDRGRG. The entire CDR3 protein is CASSLDRGRGYTF.

In this sample, this clone turned up a few times. The missing CDR3 end, 3 residues past where the read stops, is filled in from the germline J gene. The chain couples TRBV5-1 to TRBJ2-7; 8 positions agree with TRBD1. Germline values: CDR1 SGHRS, CDR2 YFSETQ. The CDR3 consists of 16 residues. V lost 3 bases and J lost 1; bases outside the gene matches: 9. The CDR3 protein is CASSSPRTGLSYEQYF. The covered CDR3 bases are TGCGCCAGCAGCTCACCTCGGACAGGGCTGTCCTACGAG.

This clone was observed many times. The read comes to an end 3 residues before the CDR3 does, leaving the germline J gene to fill in the end. This chain joins TRBV2 and TRBJ2-1; 9 bases agree with TRBD2. V lost 4 bases to trimming and J lost 1 base; unmatched junction nucleotides: 5. This CDR3 contains 16 residues. From germline, CDR1 is SNHLY and CDR2 FYNNEI. The CDR3 protein is CASSAGLASSYNEQFF. The part of the CDR3 DNA that was read is TGTGCCAGCAGTGCTGGACTAGCGAGTTCCTACAATGAG.

The part of the CDR3 DNA that was read is TGTGCCAGCAGTGTGACAGGGGGCGTCTACGAG. This codes for CASSVTGGVYE. The full-length CDR3 reads as CASSVTGGVYEQYF. The chain couples TRBV6-1 to TRBJ2-7, with 10 bases identical to TRBD1. The CDR3 end is not reached by the read, which stops 3 residues before it; the germline J gene fills it in. This CDR3 has 14 residues. The germline V gene has CDR1 MNHNS and CDR2 SASEGT. J gave up 3 bases and V 4 bases, and 3 bases lay outside the gene matches.

A few counts support this clone. The observed sequence ends 3 residues before the CDR3 terminus, with the missing tail filled in from the germline J gene. The V gene is TRBV2, the J gene TRBJ1-2; 7 nucleotides line up with TRBD1. Germline loops: CDR1 SNHLY, CDR2 FYNNEI. The CDR3 runs to 14 residues. V lost 11 bases and J lost 1; bases outside the gene matches: 10. The CDR3 bases that were read are TGTGCCGGATCAATGGGACAGATTAACTATGGC. Its translation: CAGSMGQINYG. The entire CDR3 protein reads CAGSMGQINYGYTF.

About this clone: The read gets to within 3 residues of the CDR3 end, and the germline J gene fills in the rest. The chain joins TRBV7-8 to TRBJ1-5; D remains unclear. V was clipped by 1 base and J by 0 bases, with 10 bases between them. Germline values: CDR1 SGHVS, CDR2 FQNEAQ. The CDR3 totals 16 residues. CDR3: CASSLDRRYSNQPQHF. The covered CDR3 bases are TGTGCCAGCAGCTTAGATCGTCGTTATAGCAATCAGCCC.

This clone was seen at least ten times. The read finishes 3 residues shy of the CDR3 end, and the germline J gene is used to complete it. This chain links TRBV7-2 with TRBJ2-7; 8 bases are shared with TRBD1. CDR1 and CDR2 (germline): SGHTA, FQGNSA. V shed 6 bases, J shed 3 bases, and the junction held 10 bases outside the gene matches. The CDR3 has 15 residues. The sequenced CDR3 bases are TGTGCCAGCAGGTCAACCGGGACAGGAGTCTACGAG. Translated: CASRSTGTGVYE. The entire CDR3 is CASRSTGTGVYEQYF.

This clone was detected many times. The read ends 3 residues early relative to the CDR3; the germline J gene fills the gap. The chain carries TRBV12-3 or TRBV12-4 and TRBJ2-7; 7 positions match TRBD1. This CDR3 has 14 amino acids. V was pared by 6 bases and J by 4 bases, with 9 bases of the junction left unmatched. Partial CDR3 DNA: TGTGCCAGCAGGGCGGCAGGGGGTACTTACGAG. This translates into CASRAAGGTYE. The full-length CDR3 reads as CASRAAGGTYEQYF.

This clone was seen only a few times. The CDR3 end lies 3 residues beyond the end of the read and is filled in from the germline J gene. The chain carries TRBV10-2 and TRBJ2-7; D could derive from TRBD1 or TRBD2 (5 bases each). In germline, CDR1 is WSHSY, CDR2 SAAADI. The CDR3 spans 13 residues. The V and J ends lost 4 bases and 6 bases respectively, with 13 bases between them. The CDR3: CASSASRGSEQYF. CDR3 DNA (partial): TGCGCCAGCAGTGCATCGAGGGGATCCGAG.

This clone occurred many times. The read ends 3 residues early relative to the CDR3; the germline J gene fills the gap. The chain couples TRBV5-6 to TRBJ2-7; 10 bases match TRBD2. Trimming removed 1 base from V and 5 bases from J; junction bases left unmatched: 6. The CDR3 runs 15 residues. CDR1 and CDR2 from the germline V gene are SGHDT and YYEEEE. The CDR3 sequence is CASSLLASGSNEQYF. The sequenced CDR3 bases are TGTGCCAGCAGCTTGTTGGCTAGCGGGAGTAACGAG.

The sample holds a few counts of this clone. Sequencing ends 3 residues short of the CDR3 end; the germline J gene provides the rest. Other DNA sequences in the sample encode the same CDR3. The gene calls are TRBV7-2 and TRBJ2-3; TRBD2 matches at 10 bases. Germline CDR1 SGHTA, CDR2 FQGNSA. The CDR3 is made up of 14 amino acids. V shed 4 bases, J shed 3 bases, and the junction held 1 base outside the gene matches. CDR3 bases read: TGTGCCAGCAGCTCGGGACTAGCGACAGATACG. Translation: CASSSGLATDT. The whole CDR3 is CASSSGLATDTQYF.

In its sample, this clone was seen many times. The CDR3 protein is CSVDRRGGNEQFF. Partial CDR3 DNA: TGCAGCGTTGACAGACGGGGAGGAAATGAG. The chain recombines TRBV29-1 with TRBJ2-1; tentative D call: TRBD2 (6 bases). The CDR3 is cut off 3 residues early in the read; its end comes from the germline J gene. V was shortened by 3 bases and J by 7 bases, with 13 bases between the two germline ends. From germline, CDR1 is SQVTM and CDR2 ANQGSEA. The CDR3 has 13 amino acids.

A remark on this clone: The CDR3 extends 3 residues past the end of the read, so its final part is completed from the germline J gene. The chain has TRBV2 and TRBJ2-5; possible D gene TRBD1, 6 bases. Trimming shortened V by 5 bases and J by 5 bases, and 15 bases separated the two germline ends. CDR1 and CDR2 from the germline V gene are SNHLY and FYNNEI. The CDR3 runs to 14 residues. The CDR3 here is CASSPRGREETQYF. The DNA read from the CDR3 is TGTGCCAGCAGTCCCAGGGGTAGGGAGGAGACC.

This clone was counted at least ten times. The read terminates 3 residues before the CDR3 end, so the remaining end is supplied by the germline J gene. This chain joins TRBV5-1 and TRBJ2-2; D tentatively fits TRBD1 or TRBD2 (6 bases each). V lost 4 bases and J lost 0, with 10 bases in between. CDR3 size: 15 residues. Germline loops: CDR1 SGHRS, CDR2 YFSETQ. Incomplete CDR3 DNA: TGCGCCAGCAGCGGAGGGACATCGAACACCGGGGAG. Translated: CASSGGTSNTGE. From start to end, the CDR3 is CASSGGTSNTGELFF.

In this sample, this clone turned up many times. The read falls 3 residues short of the CDR3 end, and the missing part is taken from the germline J gene. The V call is TRBV10-1, the J call TRBJ2-1; 7 positions match TRBD2. The CDR3 has 17 amino acids. J was trimmed by 7 bases and V by 9 bases; bases with no gene match: 21. CDR1 is WNHNN, CDR2 SYGVQD, per germline (reference sequence). The covered CDR3 bases are TGCGCCAGAGGGACCGCGGGGGTGGTGTGGTATATTAATGAG. Its protein product is CARGTAGVVWYINE. Given in full, the CDR3 is CARGTAGVVWYINEQFF.

In this sample, this clone turned up many times. The read ends 3 residues before the CDR3 terminus; that terminus is restored from the germline J gene. This chain connects TRBV7-3 to TRBJ2-5, with TRBD2 matching over 10 bases. Germline CDR1 and CDR2: SGHTA and FQGTGA. There are 14 residues in the CDR3. J lost 4 bases, V lost 6 bases, and 5 bases had no gene match. The sequenced CDR3 bases are TGTGCCAGCAGTCCCCTAGCGGGAGTAGAGACC. This encodes CASSPLAGVET. The whole CDR3 sequence is CASSPLAGVETQYF.

This clone was seen ten or more times. The CDR3 is CAISETSGQGTDTQYF. CDR3 DNA, as far as it was read: TGTGCCATCAGTGAAACCTCGGGACAGGGCACAGATACG. The chain combines TRBV10-3 with TRBJ2-3; 8 bases match TRBD1. The CDR3 end lies 3 residues beyond the end of the read and is filled in from the germline J gene. The CDR3 has 16 residues. From germline, CDR1 is ENHRY and CDR2 SYGVKD. J was trimmed by 1 base and V by 3 bases; bases with no gene match: 6.

This clone was detected a few times. The read gets to within 3 residues of the CDR3 end, and the germline J gene fills in the rest. The chain combines TRBV7-1 with TRBJ2-7; TRBD1 matches 9 bases. TRBV7-1 falls under the ORF class, with uncertain function. V dropped 3 bases and J dropped 6; count of bases not matched to a gene: 24. This CDR3 is 20 amino acids long. CDR3 residues: CASSSQTRTDRGFFIGEQYF. The CDR3 DNA, read in part, is TGTGCCAGCAGCTCCCAAACGAGAACCGACAGGGGGTTTTTTATCGGCGAG.

This clone was seen only a few times. The missing CDR3 end, 3 residues past where the read stops, is filled in from the germline J gene. The chain is built from TRBV6-2 or TRBV6-3 and TRBJ2-5; 15 bases fit TRBD2. The length of the CDR3 is 15 residues. In germline, CDR1 is MNHEY, CDR2 SVGEGT. V dropped 6 bases and J dropped 4; count of bases not matched to a gene: 3. Incomplete CDR3 DNA: TGTGCCAGCAGAGGGGGACTAGCGGGGGGAGAGACC. Residues: CASRGGLAGGET. The full CDR3 is CASRGGLAGGETQYF.

In its sample, this clone was seen a few times. The read halts 3 residues ahead of the CDR3 end, with the missing end drawn from the germline J gene. The chain uses TRBV7-2 and TRBJ2-7; no firm D call. Looked up from germline, CDR1 is SGHTA and CDR2 is FQGNSA. The CDR3 is 15 amino acids. With 2 bases removed from V and 6 bases from J, the gap between germline ends came to 17 bases. The CDR3 region is CASSLNLLGLIEQYF. The sequenced CDR3 bases are TGTGCCAGCAGCTTAAATCTCTTGGGCCTGATCGAG. Together with reference TRBV7-2 and TRBJ2-7, the CDR3 gives the full variable domain: GAGVSQSPSNKVTEKGKDVELRCDPISGHTALYWYRQSLGQGLEFLIYFQGNSAPDKSGLPSDRFSAERTGGSVSTLTIQRTQQEDSAVYLCASSLNLLGLIEQYFGPGTRLTVT.

This clone occurred many times. The read finishes 3 residues shy of the CDR3 end, and the germline J gene is used to complete it. V gene TRBV7-2 combines with J gene TRBJ2-5; 8 positions agree with TRBD1. After removal of 6 bases from V and 5 bases from J, the junction contained 8 bases not matched to a gene. Per germline, CDR1 SGHTA and CDR2 FQGNSA. The CDR3 is made up of 14 amino acids. CDR3 loop: CASRLSGGRETQYF. Partial CDR3 DNA: TGTGCCAGCAGGCTCTCAGGGGGCCGGGAGACC.

This clone was seen a few times. The read terminates 3 residues before the CDR3 end, so the remaining end is supplied by the germline J gene. The chain recombines TRBV29-1 with TRBJ2-1, with 7 bases fitting TRBD2. The V segment lost 6 bases and the J segment 3 bases; nucleotides outside the gene matches: 11. CDR3 length: 15 amino acids. The germline CDR1 and CDR2 sequences are SQVTM and ANQGSEA. The DNA read from the CDR3 is TGCAGCGTGGGTGGGGGGGAGGTCGTCTACAATGAG. Its protein product is CSVGGGEVVYNE. The whole CDR3 sequence reads CSVGGGEVVYNEQFF.

This clone appeared many times. The read halts 3 residues ahead of the CDR3 end, with the missing end drawn from the germline J gene. This sample also contains other DNA sequences that code for the same CDR3. J is TRBJ1-1 and V is TRBV5-1; 11 bases map to TRBD1. The junction had 6 bases not matched to a gene; V was cut back by 0 bases and J by 5 bases. Germline loops: CDR1 SGHRS, CDR2 YFSETQ. The CDR3 is 16 residues long. The DNA read from the CDR3 is TGCGCCAGCAGCTTGGGGACAGGGGGCCGAGGGACTGAA. Its protein is CASSLGTGGRGTE. The entire CDR3 protein is CASSLGTGGRGTEAFF.